The 29 T cell receptor beta chains presented below share a single source sample, sequenced in a study of T cell changes during pregnancy in multiple sclerosis. Assay: immunoSEQ multiplex PCR; the TCRdb copy retains only in-frame clones and omits some. The repertoire includes 55,000 to 80,000 clones, approximately 95% of them detected once, and roughly 3.1% sits in the top ten. This sample comprised CD8+ T cells from peripheral blood mononuclear cells, obtained in the second trimester of pregnancy. These receptors all come from a female donor with multiple sclerosis, enrolled in a pregnancy study.

The rearrangement uses TRBV18 and TRBJ2-1; 11 bases line up with TRBD2. Germline CDR1 reads KGHSH; CDR2 reads LQKENI. V lost 3 bases to trimming and J lost 3 bases; unmatched junction nucleotides: 4. The CDR3 length is 16 residues. The CDR3: CASSPGTSGYYNEQFF. The DNA of the CDR3 is TGTGCCAGCTCACCCGGGACTAGCGGCTACTACAATGAGCAGTTCTTC.

DNA of the CDR3: TGTGCCAGCAGTCCCTGGACAGGTGTAGGGGAGCAGTACTTC. The encoded protein is CASSPWTGVGEQYF. The genes are TRBV28 and TRBJ2-7; 7 nucleotides line up with TRBD1. The CDR3 runs to 14 residues. Germline V CDR1 and CDR2: MDHEN, SYDVKM. V was clipped by 5 bases and J by 7 bases; unmatched bases: 11. Looking up the rest from reference TRBV28 and TRBJ2-7 gives the full variable domain: DVKVTQSSRYLVKRTGEKVFLECVQDMDHENMFWYRQDPGLGLRLIYFSYDVKMKEKGDIPEGYSVSREKKERFSLILESASTNQTSMYLCASSPWTGVGEQYFGPGTRLTVT.

Only one count was recorded for this clone. The rearrangement joins TRBV19 to TRBJ1-1, with TRBD1 identical over 7 bases. The CDR3 length is 14 residues. Germline trimming cut 7 bases from V and 0 bases from J; bases unmatched to any gene: 5. Germline lookup yields CDR1 LNHDA and CDR2 SQIVND (reference sequence). CDR3 bases: TGTGCCAGTAAGGAAAGGGGGCTGAACACTGAAGCTTTCTTT. Residues: CASKERGLNTEAFF.

The chain links TRBV2 to TRBJ2-1; D is possibly TRBD2 (5 bases). V was pared by 4 bases and J by 10 bases, with 5 bases between. The CDR3 covers 10 residues. CDR1 is SNHLY, CDR2 FYNNEI, per germline. The CDR3, as DNA: TGTGCCAGCAGTGCGGGGGAGCAGTTCTTC. Its translation is CASSAGEQFF.

The DNA for the CDR3 is TGCGCCAGCAGCTTCAATCCCGGGGAGGGTCAGCCCCAGCATTTT. The encoded protein is CASSFNPGEGQPQHF. The chain is built from TRBV5-1 and TRBJ1-5; D is ambiguous. V gave up 2 bases and J gave up 6 bases, with 15 bases separating them. Germline CDR1 reads SGHRS; CDR2 reads YFSETQ. This CDR3 region has 15 residues.

This clone was seen just once. CDR3 sequence (DNA): TGTGCCAGCAGTTTATACAGCCCTTGGCACAATGAGCAGTTCTTC. Translating it yields CASSLYSPWHNEQFF. The gene calls are TRBV27 and TRBJ2-1; D not certain. Germline V CDR1 and CDR2: MNHEY, SMNVEV (reference sequence). V lost 1 base to trimming and J lost 5 bases, with 12 bases between them. This CDR3 comprises 15 residues.

The rearrangement links TRBV21-1 to TRBJ1-5; TRBD1 was called by the table and not checked on the DNA. TRBV21-1 is a recognized pseudogene. The CDR3 length is 19 residues. Written as DNA, the CDR3 is TGTGCCAGCAGTCCCTCCCAGGGGGCGCAGATATACAGCAATCAGCCCCAGCATTTT. It translates to CASSPSQGAQIYSNQPQHF.

The chain couples TRBV18 to TRBJ2-7; the D is unclear. The CDR3 runs to 12 residues. V dropped 3 bases and J dropped 4 bases, with 7 bases sitting between them. Germline lookup yields CDR1 KGHSH and CDR2 LQKENI. The CDR3 DNA reads as TGTGCCAGCTCACCTAGAGCGTACGAGCAGTACTTC. This codes for CASSPRAYEQYF.

J is TRBJ2-1 and V is TRBV27; 13 positions match TRBD2. The CDR3 loop spans 15 amino acids. J gave up 7 bases and V 5 bases, and 5 bases lay outside the gene matches. The germline CDR1 and CDR2 sequences are MNHEY and SMNVEV (reference sequence). The CDR3 here is CASSRGTSGINEQFF. The DNA for the CDR3 is TGTGCCAGCAGTCGCGGGACTAGCGGGATAAATGAGCAGTTCTTC.

V gene TRBV6-4 combines with J gene TRBJ2-1; 9 bases align to TRBD2. V was pared by 3 bases and J by 2 bases, with 5 bases of the junction left unmatched. The CDR3 has 16 amino acids. CDR1 and CDR2 (germline): MRHNA, SNTAGT. The CDR3 region is CASSDLAGATYNEQFF. The CDR3 DNA reads TGTGCCAGCAGTGATTTAGCGGGGGCCACCTACAATGAGCAGTTCTTC.

This clone was counted once. The rearrangement links TRBV2 to TRBJ2-7; 10 nucleotides align to TRBD1. Germline-derived CDR1 and CDR2 are SNHLY and FYNNEI. The trim removed 1 base at V and 3 bases at J, leaving 3 bases unmatched. The CDR3 length is 15 residues. This chain's CDR3 is CASSEGQGALYEQYF. The CDR3 DNA follows: TGTGCCAGCAGTGAAGGACAGGGGGCTCTCTACGAGCAGTACTTC.

The chain couples TRBV30 to TRBJ1-1; TRBD1 matches 10 bases. Trimming at V came to 6 bases and at J to 6 bases, leaving 10 bases not matched to a gene. This CDR3 region has 14 residues. CDR1 is GTSNPN and CDR2 is SVGIG in the germline V gene (reference sequence). The CDR3 DNA reads as TGTGCCTGCCCCCCCCGGGACAGGGGTGCTGAAGCTTTCTTT. It yields the protein CACPPRDRGAEAFF.

The gene calls are TRBV5-1 and TRBJ2-7; 8 positions agree with TRBD1. V trimming: 2 bases; J trimming: 3 bases; junction bases outside the gene matches: 7. Per the germline V gene, CDR1 is SGHRS and CDR2 is YFSETQ. The CDR3 extends over 15 amino acids. The CDR3 region has the DNA TGCGCCAGCAGCTTAGCCGGGACAGGATTCTACGAGCAGTACTTC. Translating it yields CASSLAGTGFYEQYF.

The rearrangement links TRBV6-5 to TRBJ2-3, with D maybe TRBD1 (5 bases). V was shortened by 2 bases and J by 4 bases, with 13 bases between the two germline ends. CDR3 length: 15 amino acids. Germline-derived CDR1 and CDR2 are MNHEY and SVGAGI. The DNA for the CDR3 is TGTGCCAGCAGTTACGAGGTAGCAGGGCCAGATACGCAGTATTTT. This encodes CASSYEVAGPDTQYF.

The chain uses TRBV6-5 and TRBJ2-2, with D perhaps TRBD2 (5 bases). The germline CDR1 and CDR2 sequences are MNHEY and SVGAGI. Trimming shortened V by 2 bases and J by 5 bases, and 6 bases separated the two germline ends. CDR3 size: 13 residues. CDR3 protein: CASSYGETGELFF. The CDR3 DNA sequence: TGTGCCAGCAGTTACGGGGAGACCGGGGAGCTGTTTTTT.

This chain connects TRBV18 to TRBJ2-5; TRBD1 matches 10 bases. V dropped 2 bases and J dropped 5; count of bases not matched to a gene: 5. The germline CDR1 and CDR2 sequences are KGHSH and LQKENI. The CDR3 is made up of 15 amino acids. The CDR3: CASSPETGGRETQYF. The CDR3, as DNA: TGTGCCAGCTCACCAGAGACAGGGGGCCGGGAGACCCAGTACTTC.

The chain has TRBV7-3 and TRBJ2-3, with D maybe TRBD2 (5 bases). Germline assignment: CDR1 SGHTA and CDR2 FQGTGA. V was pared by 0 bases and J by 6 bases, with 16 bases between. The CDR3 sequence is 16 residues long. In nucleotides, the CDR3 is TGTGCCAGCAGCTTAACGGACTCGGTAGTTTGGGATACGCAGTATTTT. This gives the protein CASSLTDSVVWDTQYF.

This chain joins TRBV27 and TRBJ2-3; perhaps TRBD2 as D (7 bases). Germline CDR1 is MNHEY and CDR2 is SMNVEV (reference sequence). The CDR3 sequence is 18 residues long. Trimming removed 5 bases from V and 2 bases from J, with 23 bases in between. The CDR3 loop is CASSPNGGLVGATDTQYF. CDR3 bases: TGTGCCAGCAGTCCGAACGGCGGACTAGTGGGGGCCACAGATACGCAGTATTTT.

The V gene is TRBV2, the J gene TRBJ2-7, with TRBD1 matching 8 bases. From germline, CDR1 is SNHLY and CDR2 FYNNEI. The CDR3 is 13 amino acids. V shed 9 bases, J shed 5 bases, and the junction held 9 bases outside the gene matches. CDR3: CASVQGAWNEQYF. The DNA of the CDR3 is TGTGCCAGTGTCCAGGGGGCGTGGAACGAGCAGTACTTC.

This chain joins TRBV7-6 and TRBJ2-1; D ambiguous. Trimming took 1 base from V and 2 from J, leaving 12 bases between them. In germline, CDR1 is SGHVS, CDR2 FNYEAQ. The CDR3 spans 16 residues. CDR3 nucleotide sequence: TGTGCCAGCAGCTTAGGCCCTAGTGCTACCTACAATGAGCAGTTCTTC. Amino acid sequence: CASSLGPSATYNEQFF.

The genes are TRBV19 and TRBJ2-1; 10 bases align to TRBD2. CDR1 LNHDA and CDR2 SQIVND come from the germline V gene (reference sequence). The length of the CDR3 is 14 residues. V trimming: 5 bases; J trimming: 7 bases; junction bases outside the gene matches: 5. The CDR3 loop reads CASSWVSGGNEQFF. The CDR3 bases are TGTGCCAGTAGTTGGGTTAGCGGGGGGAATGAGCAGTTCTTC.

CDR3 DNA sequence: TGTGCCAGCAGTGGAAAGTGGGACAGGGTAACTGAAGCTTTCTTT. This codes for CASSGKWDRVTEAFF. The chain joins TRBV25-1 to TRBJ1-1; 9 bases line up with TRBD1. V trimming: 4 bases; J trimming: 5 bases; junction bases outside the gene matches: 8. The CDR3 is 15 amino acids. Germline CDR1 and CDR2: MGHDK and SYGVNS.

This sequence joins TRBV7-9 and TRBJ2-2; D is possibly TRBD1 (5 bases). The CDR3 runs to 14 residues. The V and J ends lost 4 bases and 6 bases respectively, with 12 bases between them. CDR1 SEHNR and CDR2 FQNEAQ come from the germline V gene (reference sequence). The CDR3, as DNA: TGTGCCAGCAGCTCTCCAAAACAGGCCGGGGAGCTGTTTTTT. It yields the protein CASSSPKQAGELFF.

V is TRBV27 and J is TRBJ1-2; D is undetermined. Germline loops: CDR1 MNHEY, CDR2 SMNVEV (reference sequence). The length of the CDR3 is 13 residues. Trimming removed 3 bases at V and 4 bases at J, with 9 bases between. CDR3 in amino acids: CASSLGRSYGYTF. The CDR3 coding sequence is TGTGCCAGCAGTTTGGGGAGGTCCTATGGCTACACCTTC.

V gene TRBV12-5 combines with J gene TRBJ2-7, with a weak D call TRBD1 (6 bases). There are 14 residues in the CDR3. Trimming took 7 bases from V and 3 from J, leaving 16 bases between them. Germline V gives CDR1 LGHNT, CDR2 FRNRAP. For the CDR3, the DNA is TGTGCTAGTGCTCCGGCTGGGGGCAGCTACGAGCAGTACTTC. Translated: CASAPAGGSYEQYF. Full variable domain (remainder filled in from reference TRBV12-5 and TRBJ2-7): DARVTQTPRHKVTEMGQEVTMRCQPILGHNTVFWYRQTMMQGLELLAYFRNRAPLDDSGMPKDRFSAEMPDATLATLKIQPSEPRDSAVYFCASAPAGGSYEQYFGPGTRLTVT.

This clone has just one count. The chain employs TRBV4-1 and TRBJ2-5; D not resolved. V was trimmed by 6 bases and J by 0 bases, leaving 8 bases between them. The CDR3 length is 13 residues. The germline V gene has CDR1 MGHRA and CDR2 YSYEKL. The CDR3 loop reads CASRVANQETQYF. CDR3 DNA sequence: TGCGCCAGCAGAGTGGCCAACCAAGAGACCCAGTACTTC.

The CDR3 DNA reads TGTGCCAGCAGCTTCGACAGTTACAATGAGCAGTTCTTC. Translated, it gives CASSFDSYNEQFF. This chain uses TRBV7-3 with TRBJ2-1; tentative D call: TRBD1 (5 bases). CDR1 SGHTA and CDR2 FQGTGA come from the germline V gene. Trimming left V 3 bases short and J 4 bases short, with 7 bases between. The CDR3 has 13 amino acids. Full variable domain (remainder filled in from reference TRBV7-3 and TRBJ2-1): GAGVSQTPSNKVTEKGKYVELRCDPISGHTALYWYRQSLGQGPEFLIYFQGTGAADDSGLPNDRFFAVRPEGSVSTLKIQRTERGDSAVYLCASSFDSYNEQFFGPGTRLTVL.

This chain connects TRBV27 to TRBJ1-1; 7 bases map to TRBD1. The CDR3 totals 18 residues. V shed 0 bases, J shed 1 base, and the junction held 11 bases outside the gene matches. Germline V gene data show CDR1 as MNHEY and CDR2 as SMNVEV (reference sequence). CDR3 DNA sequence: TGTGCCAGCAGTTTATCCAGCGCCGAGGGACAGCCGAACACTGAAGCTTTCTTT. Protein product: CASSLSSAEGQPNTEAFF.

Regarding this clone: A read error may produce the germline difference seen at one junction end. This CDR3 reads CASRSDSTQPQHF. CDR3 bases: TGCGCCAGCAGATCGGACAGCACTCAGCCCCAGCATTTT. The chain carries TRBV5-1 and TRBJ1-5; tentative D call: TRBD1 (6 bases). CDR3 length: 13 residues. Per the germline V gene, CDR1 is SGHRS and CDR2 is YFSETQ.